A selection of T cell receptor beta chains follows, all from one sample in a study of cytomegalovirus exposure and HLA in healthy donors. The method was immunoSEQ multiplex PCR; TCRdb's version includes in-frame clones alone and lacks a portion of them. Seen here are approximately 150,000 clones, about 82% observed once, and the top ten hold 7%. The material sequenced was PBMCs. The receptors stem from a woman in her twenties or thirties in good health and CMV-seropositive. The CDR3 runs from the conserved cysteine through the conserved F or W. Each record gives: J gene, V gene, D gene, clone size, CDR3 protein, CDR3 DNA. D genes are given only for firm matches. For some rows the clone size is stated as once, few or many, or as a class when expanded; others skip it.

J gene: TRBJ1-2
V gene: TRBV19
D gene: .
clone size: many
CDR3 protein: CASSRPGTNYGYTF
CDR3 DNA: TGTGCCAGTAGTAGACCGGGGACTAACTATGGCTACACCTTC

J gene: TRBJ2-7
V gene: TRBV5-6
D gene: .
clone size: .
CDR3 protein: CASSLGGLSYEQYF
CDR3 DNA: TGTGCCAGCAGCTTGGGAGGCCTCTCCTACGAGCAGTACTTC

J gene: TRBJ1-1
V gene: TRBV5-6
D gene: TRBD1
clone size: .
CDR3 protein: CASSPGQASLGAFF
CDR3 DNA: TGTGCCAGCAGCCCGGGACAGGCATCCTTAGGAGCTTTCTTT

J gene: TRBJ2-3
V gene: TRBV11-3
D gene: TRBD2
clone size: .
CDR3 protein: CASSSRLAGGQDTQYF
CDR3 DNA: TGTGCCAGCAGCTCCAGACTAGCGGGGGGCCAAGATACGCAGTATTTT

J gene: TRBJ2-2
V gene: TRBV15
D gene: TRBD1
clone size: .
CDR3 protein: CATSRSQGYTGELFF
CDR3 DNA: TGTGCCACCAGCAGATCACAGGGGTACACCGGGGAGCTGTTTTTT

J gene: TRBJ2-7
V gene: TRBV6-1
D gene: .
clone size: once
CDR3 protein: CASSDRPPSSYEQYF
CDR3 DNA: TGTGCCAGCAGTGACAGGCCCCCCAGCTCCTACGAGCAGTACTTC

J gene: TRBJ2-7
V gene: TRBV5-1
D gene: .
clone size: .
CDR3 protein: CASSYWDSDYEQYF
CDR3 DNA: TGCGCCAGCAGCTACTGGGACTCCGACTACGAGCAGTACTTC

J gene: TRBJ1-6
V gene: TRBV6-5
D gene: .
clone size: .
CDR3 protein: CASSLWGSNSPLHF
CDR3 DNA: TGTGCCAGCAGTTTATGGGGCTCTAATTCACCCCTCCACTTT

J gene: TRBJ1-2
V gene: TRBV5-4
D gene: .
clone size: .
CDR3 protein: CASSLTDGLYGYTF
CDR3 DNA: TGTGCCAGCAGCTTAACAGACGGCCTCTATGGCTACACCTTC

J gene: TRBJ2-1
V gene: TRBV4-1
D gene: .
clone size: .
CDR3 protein: CASSRITRGGSYNEQFF
CDR3 DNA: TGCGCCAGCAGCCGAATAACCAGGGGTGGCTCCTACAATGAGCAGTTCTTC

J gene: TRBJ1-1
V gene: TRBV6-5
D gene: .
clone size: .
CDR3 protein: CASSYSATGDTEAFF
CDR3 DNA: TGTGCCAGCAGTTACTCGGCCACGGGGGACACTGAAGCTTTCTTT

J gene: TRBJ2-1
V gene: TRBV2
D gene: TRBD2
clone size: .
CDR3 protein: CASSDSSGTYNEQFF
CDR3 DNA: TGTGCCAGCAGTGATTCTAGCGGCACCTACAATGAGCAGTTCTTC

J gene: TRBJ1-3
V gene: TRBV4-3
D gene: .
clone size: once
CDR3 protein: CASSQAKGAGNTIYF
CDR3 DNA: TGCGCCAGCAGCCAAGCAAAGGGAGCTGGGAACACCATATATTTT

J gene: TRBJ2-1
V gene: TRBV11-2
D gene: .
clone size: .
CDR3 protein: CASSYLDTYNEQFF
CDR3 DNA: TGTGCCAGCAGCTATCTGGACACTTACAATGAGCAGTTCTTC

J gene: TRBJ2-1
V gene: TRBV15
D gene: .
clone size: .
CDR3 protein: CATSQGPLSYNEQFF
CDR3 DNA: TGTGCCACCTCCCAGGGCCCCCTCTCCTACAATGAGCAGTTCTTC

J gene: TRBJ2-2
V gene: TRBV6-5
D gene: .
clone size: .
CDR3 protein: CASRLQGMAGELFF
CDR3 DNA: TGTGCCAGCAGGTTACAGGGAATGGCCGGGGAGCTGTTTTTT

J gene: TRBJ2-7
V gene: TRBV7-2
D gene: .
clone size: .
CDR3 protein: CASSLGTHYEQYF
CDR3 DNA: TGTGCCAGCAGCTTAGGGACACACTACGAGCAGTACTTC

J gene: TRBJ2-1
V gene: TRBV9
D gene: .
clone size: .
CDR3 protein: CASSVALGHLNEQFF
CDR3 DNA: TGTGCCAGCAGCGTAGCCCTCGGACACCTCAATGAGCAGTTCTTC

J gene: TRBJ1-2
V gene: TRBV19
D gene: .
clone size: few
CDR3 protein: CASSMVFRDSLNYGYTF
CDR3 DNA: TGTGCCAGTAGTATGGTGTTTCGTGACAGCCTTAACTATGGCTACACCTTC

J gene: TRBJ1-2
V gene: TRBV7-3
D gene: .
clone size: .
CDR3 protein: CASTAGIKSGYTF
CDR3 DNA: TGTGCCAGCACCGCGGGGATTAAGTCTGGCTACACCTTC

J gene: TRBJ1-1
V gene: TRBV9
D gene: .
clone size: .
CDR3 protein: CASSGRQEIAEAFF
CDR3 DNA: TGTGCCAGCAGCGGGCGACAGGAAATAGCTGAAGCTTTCTTT

J gene: TRBJ2-7
V gene: TRBV2
D gene: .
clone size: once
CDR3 protein: CASRDMYEQYF
CDR3 DNA: TGTGCCAGCCGGGACATGTACGAGCAGTACTTC

J gene: TRBJ1-5
V gene: TRBV6-6
D gene: .
clone size: few
CDR3 protein: CASQNGAQGRRQPQHF
CDR3 DNA: TGTGCCAGCCAAAACGGTGCACAGGGAAGACGACAGCCCCAGCATTTT

J gene: TRBJ2-7
V gene: TRBV25-1
D gene: .
clone size: .
CDR3 protein: CASSESGFSSYEQYF
CDR3 DNA: TGTGCCAGCAGTGAATCAGGTTTCAGCTCCTACGAGCAGTACTTC

J gene: TRBJ2-3
V gene: TRBV10-3
D gene: .
clone size: once
CDR3 protein: CAIRRGSELTDTQYF
CDR3 DNA: TGTGCCATCAGAAGAGGCTCTGAACTCACAGATACGCAGTATTTT

J gene: TRBJ2-2
V gene: TRBV5-1
D gene: .
clone size: once
CDR3 protein: CASSLDFGGQLGPGELFF
CDR3 DNA: TGCGCCAGCAGCTTGGACTTCGGAGGACAGCTAGGACCCGGGGAGCTGTTTTTT

J gene: TRBJ1-4
V gene: TRBV4-2
D gene: .
clone size: .
CDR3 protein: CASSQGIPRGAEKLFF
CDR3 DNA: TGTGCCAGCAGCCAAGGTATTCCCCGGGGTGCTGAAAAACTGTTTTTT

J gene: TRBJ1-2
V gene: TRBV10-3
D gene: TRBD1
clone size: .
CDR3 protein: CAISGPGQGVIYGGYTF
CDR3 DNA: TGTGCCATCAGTGGGCCGGGACAGGGGGTGATCTACGGTGGCTACACCTTC

J gene: TRBJ1-6
V gene: TRBV5-1
D gene: .
clone size: .
CDR3 protein: CARPTGLGSPLHF
CDR3 DNA: TGCGCCAGACCCACAGGGCTTGGCTCACCCCTCCACTTT

J gene: TRBJ2-2
V gene: TRBV29-1
D gene: .
clone size: few
CDR3 protein: CSVGKGWDTGELFF
CDR3 DNA: TGCAGCGTTGGAAAGGGGTGGGACACCGGGGAGCTGTTTTTT

J gene: TRBJ2-1
V gene: TRBV9
D gene: .
clone size: .
CDR3 protein: CASSVGQGSNNEQFF
CDR3 DNA: TGTGCCAGCAGCGTAGGGCAGGGGTCGAACAATGAGCAGTTCTTC

J gene: TRBJ1-4
V gene: TRBV28
D gene: TRBD1
clone size: .
CDR3 protein: CASKGQFMMIEFGEKLFF
CDR3 DNA: TGTGCCAGCAAGGGACAGTTTATGATGATAGAGTTCGGTGAAAAACTGTTTTTT

J gene: TRBJ2-7
V gene: TRBV7-8
D gene: .
clone size: .
CDR3 protein: CASKQGPAYEQYF
CDR3 DNA: TGTGCCAGCAAGCAGGGGCCGGCATACGAGCAGTACTTC

J gene: TRBJ1-2
V gene: TRBV5-6
D gene: TRBD1
clone size: .
CDR3 protein: CASSLDRGYGYTF
CDR3 DNA: TGTGCCAGCAGCTTGGACAGGGGATATGGCTACACCTTC

J gene: TRBJ2-7
V gene: TRBV6-5
D gene: .
clone size: .
CDR3 protein: CASSPRRNEQYF
CDR3 DNA: TGTGCCAGCAGCCCCCGGAGGAACGAGCAGTACTTC

J gene: TRBJ1-1
V gene: TRBV5-6
D gene: TRBD1
clone size: .
CDR3 protein: CASSLWGQALIGTF
CDR3 DNA: TGTGCCAGCAGCTTGTGGGGACAGGCCCTCATTGGGACTTTT

J gene: TRBJ1-1
V gene: TRBV6-5
D gene: .
clone size: .
CDR3 protein: CASSPSLFRNTEAFF
CDR3 DNA: TGTGCCAGCAGTCCGTCCCTTTTCCGTAACACTGAAGCTTTCTTT

J gene: TRBJ1-2
V gene: TRBV29-1
D gene: TRBD1
clone size: .
CDR3 protein: CSVQDRAINYGYTF
CDR3 DNA: TGCAGCGTTCAGGACAGGGCCATTAACTATGGCTACACCTTC

J gene: TRBJ1-2
V gene: TRBV7-3
D gene: .
clone size: few
CDR3 protein: CASSLQFREDGYTF
CDR3 DNA: TGTGCCAGCAGCTTACAGTTCAGGGAAGATGGCTACACCTTC

J gene: TRBJ1-2
V gene: TRBV15
D gene: .
clone size: once
CDR3 protein: CATSRGGSNYGYTF
CDR3 DNA: TGTGCCACCAGCAGAGGGGGCAGTAACTATGGCTACACCTTC

J gene: TRBJ1-1
V gene: TRBV19
D gene: TRBD1
clone size: .
CDR3 protein: CASSHGQDEGGTEAFF
CDR3 DNA: TGTGCCAGTAGTCACGGACAGGATGAGGGGGGCACTGAAGCTTTCTTT

J gene: TRBJ2-5
V gene: TRBV9
D gene: .
clone size: .
CDR3 protein: CASSVEGRGKETQYF
CDR3 DNA: TGTGCCAGCAGCGTAGAAGGGAGGGGGAAAGAGACCCAGTACTTC

J gene: TRBJ2-3
V gene: TRBV16
D gene: TRBD1
clone size: .
CDR3 protein: CASSQWDREVTDTQYF
CDR3 DNA: TGTGCCAGCAGCCAATGGGACAGGGAGGTCACAGATACGCAGTATTTT

J gene: TRBJ2-1
V gene: TRBV18
D gene: .
clone size: few
CDR3 protein: CASSPTGTGNEQFF
CDR3 DNA: TGTGCCAGCTCACCGACAGGCACGGGCAATGAGCAGTTCTTC

J gene: TRBJ1-2
V gene: TRBV2
D gene: TRBD1
clone size: .
CDR3 protein: CASRLDRGGYGHTF
CDR3 DNA: TGTGCCAGCAGACTGGACAGGGGAGGCTATGGCCACACCTTC

J gene: TRBJ2-5
V gene: TRBV5-6
D gene: TRBD1
clone size: once
CDR3 protein: CASSSGQGPTPTYF
CDR3 DNA: TGTGCCAGCAGCTCGGGACAGGGACCGACCCCAACGTACTTC

J gene: TRBJ1-4
V gene: TRBV27
D gene: TRBD1
clone size: .
CDR3 protein: CASSPGTAHEKLFF
CDR3 DNA: TGTGCCAGCAGTCCGGGGACAGCTCATGAAAAACTGTTTTTT

J gene: TRBJ1-2
V gene: TRBV5-4
D gene: TRBD1
clone size: .
CDR3 protein: CASSMDRGHGYTF
CDR3 DNA: TGTGCCAGCAGCATGGACAGGGGCCATGGCTACACCTTC

J gene: TRBJ1-3
V gene: TRBV28
D gene: TRBD1
clone size: .
CDR3 protein: CASSSPGSTGRTGNTIYF
CDR3 DNA: TGTGCCAGCAGTTCGCCCGGGTCGACAGGGCGAACTGGAAACACCATATATTTT

J gene: TRBJ1-2
V gene: TRBV2
D gene: TRBD1
clone size: .
CDR3 protein: CASSEWQGAAGYTF
CDR3 DNA: TGTGCCAGCAGTGAGTGGCAGGGGGCGGCGGGCTACACCTTC

J gene: TRBJ1-2
V gene: TRBV28
D gene: TRBD1
clone size: .
CDR3 protein: CASNLWTGIGYTF
CDR3 DNA: TGTGCCAGCAATCTATGGACAGGGATCGGCTACACCTTC

J gene: TRBJ2-5
V gene: TRBV5-5
D gene: .
clone size: .
CDR3 protein: CASLRRVRGVQETQYF
CDR3 DNA: TGTGCCAGCCTCCGGAGGGTGCGGGGCGTCCAAGAGACCCAGTACTTC

J gene: TRBJ2-3
V gene: TRBV25-1
D gene: .
clone size: .
CDR3 protein: CASSAQGQYEISTDTQYF
CDR3 DNA: TGTGCCAGCAGTGCCCAGGGGCAATACGAAATCAGCACAGATACGCAGTATTTT

J gene: TRBJ2-3
V gene: TRBV9
D gene: .
clone size: .
CDR3 protein: CASSVEARGRGRRTDTQYF
CDR3 DNA: TGTGCCAGCAGCGTAGAGGCCAGGGGGCGGGGGAGACGCACAGATACGCAGTATTTT

J gene: TRBJ2-5
V gene: TRBV2
D gene: TRBD1
clone size: once
CDR3 protein: CASNRGLAETQYF
CDR3 DNA: TGTGCCAGCAACAGGGGGCTGGCGGAGACCCAGTACTTC